Following are 26 T cell receptor beta chains from one sample sequenced in a study of cytomegalovirus exposure and HLA in healthy donors. Amplification used 60 Vbeta primers and 13 Jbeta primers. Produced via immunoSEQ multiplex PCR; TCRdb's table is partial and in-frame only. The sample has 75,000 to 100,000 clones; roughly three quarters are singletons. The sequencing input was PBMCs. The receptor set was obtained from a woman aged 55 to 70 in good health and CMV-seropositive.

DNA for the CDR3: TGTGCCAGCAGCTTATGGGTAACAGGGCTGGGGGAGACCCAGTACTTC. Encoded protein: CASSLWVTGLGETQYF. The chain joins TRBV7-9 to TRBJ2-5, with D possibly being TRBD1 (6 bases). Germline V lookup: CDR1 SEHNR, CDR2 FQNEAQ (reference sequence). Trimming left V 2 bases short and J 5 bases short, with 18 bases between. This CDR3 is built from 16 residues.

In its sample, this clone was seen once. This chain connects TRBV15 to TRBJ2-5; 14 nucleotides line up with TRBD2. Losses at the gene ends were 4 bases for V and 1 base for J; bases not matched to a gene: 8. The germline V gene encodes CDR1 LNHNV and CDR2 YYDKDF (reference sequence). CDR3 length equals 18 residues. The CDR3 is CATSKGLAGGPRQETQYF. The CDR3 DNA follows: TGTGCCACCAGCAAAGGACTAGCGGGAGGCCCTCGCCAAGAGACCCAGTACTTC.

This chain uses TRBV5-1 with TRBJ2-7, with 13 positions matching TRBD2. The CDR3 is 15 residues long. V shed 4 bases and J 1 base; nucleotides not matched to a gene: 2. Germline V gives CDR1 SGHRS, CDR2 YFSETQ. CDR3 nucleotides: TGCGCCAGCAGCCAGGGACTAGCGGGATCCTACGAGCAGTACTTC. This sequence encodes CASSQGLAGSYEQYF.

The chain joins TRBV6-6 to TRBJ1-5; D is ambiguous. This CDR3 has 14 residues. Per germline, CDR1 MNHNY and CDR2 SVGAGI (reference sequence). V shed 5 bases and J shed 7 bases, with 15 bases lying between them. The CDR3 DNA reads TGTGCCAGCAGTACGGTGGGCTTGGGCCAGCCCCAGCATTTT. Translated, it gives CASSTVGLGQPQHF.

This sequence joins TRBV2 and TRBJ2-7, with TRBD2 as a possible D gene (6 bases). Germline V CDR1 and CDR2: SNHLY, FYNNEI. The V gene lost 4 bases and the J gene lost 3 bases, with 13 bases spanning the gap. CDR3 length: 14 amino acids. The CDR3 nucleotides are TGTGCCAGCAGTGCCGGGACTCCCCTCTACGAGCAGTACTTC. Translated: CASSAGTPLYEQYF.

The rearrangement links TRBV6-5 to TRBJ1-1; TRBD1 matches at 7 bases. Germline values: CDR1 MNHEY, CDR2 SVGAGI. V lost 2 bases, J lost 6 bases, and 3 bases stayed unmatched. The CDR3 covers 13 residues. In DNA, the CDR3 is TGTGCCAGCAGTTACCGCAGGGGGTCTGAAGCTTTCTTT. Translated: CASSYRRGSEAFF.

The chain is built from TRBV4-1 and TRBJ1-2, with 7 bases fitting TRBD1. Germline-derived CDR1 and CDR2 are MGHRA and YSYEKL. The CDR3 spans 13 residues. The J segment lost 8 bases and the V segment lost 4 bases, leaving 7 bases of the junction unmatched. In DNA form, the CDR3 reads TGCGCCAGCAGCCGGACAGGCAACTTAGGCTACACCTTC. Amino acids: CASSRTGNLGYTF.

The chain joins TRBV7-2 to TRBJ1-2; D gene uncertain. Trimming shortened V by 2 bases and J by 5 bases, and 12 bases separated the two germline ends. The CDR3 is 14 residues long. Per germline, CDR1 SGHTA and CDR2 FQGNSA. CDR3 residues: CASSLLQTGYGYTF. For the CDR3, the DNA is TGTGCCAGCAGCTTACTACAGACGGGATATGGCTACACCTTC.

The CDR3 reads CASSLQGVRETQYF. The CDR3 DNA follows: TGTGCCAGCAGTTTACAAGGGGTACGAGAGACCCAGTACTTC. The V and J genes are TRBV28 and TRBJ2-5; tentative D call: TRBD1 (5 bases). Trimming left V 2 bases short and J 4 bases short, with 11 bases between. CDR3 length equals 14 residues. From germline, CDR1 is MDHEN and CDR2 SYDVKM.

The chain recombines TRBV4-1 with TRBJ2-1, with a tentative D call TRBD2 (6 bases). The CDR3 extends over 11 amino acids. Germline CDR1 MGHRA, CDR2 YSYEKL. V lost 5 bases and J lost 11, with 10 bases in between. CDR3 nucleotides: TGCGCCAGCAGCAGAGGGAGGCAGCAGTTCTTC. Its translation: CASSRGRQQFF.

In this sample, this clone turned up a few times. The chain couples TRBV27 to TRBJ2-1; 10 positions match TRBD2. The CDR3 is 15 amino acids. The V gene end was trimmed by 7 bases and the J gene end by 6 bases; junction bases not matched to a gene: 9. CDR1 is MNHEY and CDR2 is SMNVEV in the germline V gene (reference sequence). CDR3 sequence: CASNPRRLAGNEQFF. CDR3 sequence (DNA): TGTGCCAGCAACCCGAGAAGACTAGCGGGCAATGAGCAGTTCTTC.

The chain uses TRBV6-6 and TRBJ2-1; no clear D gene. Trimming cost V 2 bases and J 5 bases, with 7 bases left between them. Germline V gene lookup returns CDR1 MNHNY and CDR2 SVGAGI (reference sequence). The CDR3 length is 13 residues. CDR3 residues: CASSYTPDNEQFF. The CDR3, as DNA: TGTGCCAGCAGTTACACCCCGGACAATGAGCAGTTCTTC.

This clone was detected a few times. The chain couples TRBV12-5 to TRBJ2-2; the match to TRBD2 covers 9 bases. V shed 6 bases, J shed 5 bases, and the junction held 10 bases outside the gene matches. Germline values: CDR1 LGHNT, CDR2 FRNRAP. The CDR3 loop spans 16 amino acids. CDR3 nucleotide sequence: TGTGCTAGTGGCACAATAGCGGGAGCGCGGACCGGGGAGCTGTTTTTT. Translation gives CASGTIAGARTGELFF.

This clone came up a few times. V is TRBV2 and J is TRBJ1-1; 8 bases match TRBD1. This CDR3 has 13 amino acids. J lost 4 bases, V lost 6 bases, and 4 bases had no gene match. CDR1 is SNHLY, CDR2 FYNNEI, per germline. For the CDR3, the DNA is TGTGCCAGCAGAACCACAGGGGGCACTGAAGCTTTCTTT. Its translation is CASRTTGGTEAFF.

V gene TRBV7-9 combines with J gene TRBJ1-2, with 8 bases lining up with TRBD1. After removal of 4 bases from V and 7 bases from J, the junction contained 14 bases not matched to a gene. Germline V gives CDR1 SEHNR, CDR2 FQNEAQ (reference sequence). This CDR3 has 16 residues. The DNA for the CDR3 is TGTGCCAGCAGCTATACAGGCGGACAGGGATTTTTTGGCTACACCTTC. Translating gives CASSYTGGQGFFGYTF.

The chain is built from TRBV10-3 and TRBJ1-2; D not certain. The germline V gene encodes CDR1 ENHRY and CDR2 SYGVKD. Trimming removed 0 bases at V and 4 bases at J, with 12 bases between. There are 15 residues in the CDR3. The CDR3 loop is CAISESGGEIYGYTF. The CDR3 nucleotides are TGTGCCATCAGTGAGTCGGGCGGGGAGATCTATGGCTACACCTTC.

The chain joins TRBV7-9 to TRBJ1-5, with 7 bases that match TRBD1. The J segment lost 9 bases and the V segment lost 0 bases, leaving 8 bases of the junction unmatched. CDR3 size: 15 residues. In germline, CDR1 is SEHNR, CDR2 FQNEAQ (reference sequence). CDR3 nucleotide sequence: TGTGCCAGCAGCTTAGCTAGGACAGGTCCGGGGCCCCAGCATTTT. Translated, it gives CASSLARTGPGPQHF.

The chain employs TRBV5-5 and TRBJ2-5, with a tentative D call TRBD1 (6 bases). Trimming pared 2 bases from V and 2 bases from J, leaving 13 bases between. CDR1 is SGHKS and CDR2 is YYEKEE in the germline V gene (reference sequence). This CDR3 comprises 15 residues. The CDR3 reads CASSLNQGYQETQYF. CDR3 DNA sequence: TGTGCCAGCAGCTTAAACCAGGGGTATCAAGAGACCCAGTACTTC.

The genes are TRBV6-5 and TRBJ1-6; D gene unclear. The CDR3 extends over 14 amino acids. Germline loops: CDR1 MNHEY, CDR2 SVGAGI. V dropped 7 bases and J dropped 0 bases, with 7 bases sitting between them. The CDR3 protein is CASMSDSYNSPLHF. In DNA form, the CDR3 reads TGTGCCAGCATGTCAGACTCCTATAATTCACCCCTCCACTTT.

This clone was detected a few times. The J gene is TRBJ2-1, the V gene TRBV7-9; D unclear. The germline gives CDR1 SEHNR, CDR2 FQNEAQ (reference sequence). The CDR3 has 13 amino acids. V lost 8 bases to trimming and J lost 0 bases, with 8 bases between them. The CDR3 DNA is TGTGCCAGCGACATAAGCTCCTACAATGAGCAGTTCTTC. It yields the protein CASDISSYNEQFF.

This rearrangement joins TRBV11-1 to TRBJ1-1; D unclear. The CDR3 has 16 amino acids. V was pared by 2 bases and J by 1 base, with 14 bases between. CDR1 and CDR2 from the germline V gene are SGHAT and FQDESV (reference sequence). The CDR3 region is CASSLLGGIRNTEAFF. In nucleotides, the CDR3 is TGTGCCAGCAGCTTATTGGGAGGCATAAGGAACACTGAAGCTTTCTTT.

The rearrangement joins TRBV18 to TRBJ2-3; D possibly corresponds to TRBD1 (6 bases). CDR1 is KGHSH, CDR2 LQKENI, per germline. Trimming shortened V by 3 bases and J by 5 bases, and 18 bases separated the two germline ends. The CDR3 totals 16 residues. This chain's CDR3 is CASSPRQADGLDTQYF. The CDR3 nucleotides read TGTGCCAGCTCACCCCGACAGGCCGACGGGCTAGATACGCAGTATTTT.

The chain recombines TRBV28 with TRBJ2-5; TRBD2 matches 7 bases. Germline CDR1 is MDHEN and CDR2 is SYDVKM. J lost 2 bases, V lost 5 bases, and 5 bases had no gene match. This CDR3 contains 14 residues. The CDR3 reads CASSHRGVQETQYF. The CDR3 nucleotides read TGTGCCAGCAGTCATCGGGGGGTACAAGAGACCCAGTACTTC.

CDR3 loop: CASGLVPGEGQGQYF. The CDR3, as DNA: TGTGCTAGTGGTTTGGTACCAGGGGAAGGACAGGGCCAGTATTTT. V usage is TRBV12-5 and J usage is TRBJ2-3, with 8 bases matching TRBD1. J gave up 12 bases and V 0 bases, and 11 bases lay outside the gene matches. This CDR3 spans 15 amino acids. Germline V gives CDR1 LGHNT, CDR2 FRNRAP.

This clone has a single count. The V and J genes are TRBV28 and TRBJ2-1; 13 positions match TRBD2. Losses at the gene ends were 6 bases for V and 0 bases for J; bases not matched to a gene: 14. The germline V gene encodes CDR1 MDHEN and CDR2 SYDVKM. This CDR3 contains 20 residues. The DNA for the CDR3 is TGTGCCAGCAGGTCTCCTCCGGGACTAGCGGGATGGGGCTCCTACAATGAGCAGTTCTTC. It specifies CASRSPPGLAGWGSYNEQFF.

CDR3 residues: CASSFSSSGRAETQYF. CDR3 coding DNA: TGTGCCAGCAGTTTTTCTTCTAGCGGGAGGGCAGAGACCCAGTACTTC. J is TRBJ2-5 and V is TRBV27; 12 bases align to TRBD2. This CDR3 comprises 16 residues. Germline-derived CDR1 and CDR2 are MNHEY and SMNVEV (reference sequence). The trim removed 3 bases at V and 4 bases at J, leaving 6 bases unmatched.